This TCR beta chain stems from a study of shared clonotypes between healthy human individuals. About the study: Used for every donor were three CD4 naive, three CD4 memory, two CD8 naive and one CD8 memory plate.

V was clipped by 2 bases and J by 8 bases; unmatched bases: 3. This CDR3 region has 15 residues. Germline-derived CDR1 and CDR2 are SGHNT and YYREEE (reference sequence). Some clones are missing from TCRdb's copy, which holds only in-frame ones; the method was immunoSEQ multiplex PCR. The repertoire holds 2 million to 2.5 million clones, with 80% to 95% as singletons. Sequenced: naive CD4+ T cells from PBMCs. Regarding subset: CD45RA+ positively selected. This sequence was found in a man between 18 and 29 years old in good health. Some clones in this sample may be carry-over from other donors' samples. The V call is TRBV5-4, the J call TRBJ2-1; 14 nucleotides align to TRBD2. The CDR3 region is CASSLMTSGRDEQFF. The CDR3 DNA reads TGTGCCAGCAGCTTAATGACTAGCGGGAGGGATGAGCAGTTCTTC.